The present TCR beta chain was sequenced within a study of blood T cell repertoires in COVID-19. Generated by immunoSEQ multiplex PCR, the TCRdb table keeps only in-frame clones and is missing some. The sample lists 130,000 to 150,000 clones; just under 80% were seen once. The CDR3 has 15 residues. Trimming took 6 bases from V and 0 from J, leaving 14 bases between them. The germline gives CDR1 MNHNY, CDR2 SVGAGI (reference sequence). This receptor was taken from a woman aged 60 to 75 with acute or convalescent COVID-19. The specimen was peripheral blood. The chain combines TRBV6-6 with TRBJ1-2; D ambiguous. For the CDR3, the DNA is TGTGCCAGCAGCCCAGGCTTCGCGACTAACTATGGCTACACCTTC. Its translation: CASSPGFATNYGYTF.